What follows describes a single T cell receptor (beta chain). Its antigen is unknown. This sample stems from a study of T cells expressing NK-cell markers. Study-level information: The TCR beta repertoires originated in sorted CD3+CD56+NKG2C+, CD3+CD56+NKG2C- and CD3+CD56-NKG2C+ T cells.

Regarding the study as a whole: Several donors showed these clonotypes also leading the CD3+CD56-NKG2C+ fraction. Dominant NKG2C+ clonotypes accounted for roughly 1.0-7.0% of CD8+ T cells in six donors.

The TCR beta cDNA came from 5'RACE template switching with UMIs. One entry per CDR3 protein, without DNA, is what TCRdb gives after re-calling the 5' RACE reads. The repertoire table contains about 260,000 distinct CDR3 sequences. The CDR3 consists of 16 residues. Germline assignment: CDR1 SGHTA and CDR2 FQGTGA. The receptor's source is a woman between 18 and 69 years old in good health. Source material: blood T cells: a sorted CD56 or NKG2C T cell subset, CD4+ or CD8+ T cells, or bulk PBMC T cells (not recorded which). V is TRBV7-3 and J is TRBJ2-1; TCRdb picks TRBD2, but there is no DNA to check that call. The CDR3 is CASSPRTSGSSHEQFF.